The source of this T cell receptor beta chain is a study of blood T cell repertoires in COVID-19. Study as a whole: There were acute and convalescent COVID-19 samples, and they came from the United States, Italy and Spain. Sources were T cells, B-cell-depleted T cells, or PBMCs; the material itself was cDNA or gDNA.

This CDR3 region has 14 residues. In germline, CDR1 is MNHEY, CDR2 SVGAGI. Trimming removed 4 bases from V and 2 bases from J; junction bases left unmatched: 4. Clones were read by immunoSEQ multiplex PCR, and TCRdb kept only the in-frame ones, dropping some. The sample consists of about 300,000 clones, 70% to 90% of them appearing once. The TCR originated in a man aged 25 to 45 who had recovered from COVID-19. The sequenced material came from PBMCs or T cells enriched from blood (not recorded which). The chain is built from TRBV6-5 and TRBJ2-7, with 8 positions matching TRBD1. This chain's CDR3 is CASSFRDRPYEQYF. The CDR3 coding sequence is TGTGCCAGCAGTTTTAGGGACAGGCCCTACGAGCAGTACTTC.